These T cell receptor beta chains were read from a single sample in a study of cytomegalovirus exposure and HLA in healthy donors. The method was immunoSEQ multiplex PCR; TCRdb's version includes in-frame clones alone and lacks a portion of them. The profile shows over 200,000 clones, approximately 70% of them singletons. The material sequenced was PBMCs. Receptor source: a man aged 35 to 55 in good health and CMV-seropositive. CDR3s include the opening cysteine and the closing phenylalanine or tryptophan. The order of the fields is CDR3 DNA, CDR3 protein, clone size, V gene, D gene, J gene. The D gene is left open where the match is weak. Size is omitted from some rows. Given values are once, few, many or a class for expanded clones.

TGTGCCAGTAGTATAGCCAGGGAGGCGAATCAGCCCCAGCATTTT	CASSIAREANQPQHF	.	TRBV19	.	TRBJ1-5
TGTGCCAGCAGTGACGATGGGACCGCGGGAGGCTACACCTTC	CASSDDGTAGGYTF	.	TRBV6-4	.	TRBJ1-2
TGTGCCAGCAGCCAAGATCCTATCGGGACTAGCGGGCAGGTTGGCTACGAGCAGTACTTC	CASSQDPIGTSGQVGYEQYF	.	TRBV4-2	TRBD2	TRBJ2-7
TGTGCCAGCAGCTTGGGACAGGCTAGCACAGATACGCAGTATTTT	CASSLGQASTDTQYF	.	TRBV5-4	.	TRBJ2-3
TGTGCCAGCAGTGAAGCGCTCGGTGGGGGCCGTCTGACGGGGCCCCGAGCTGAGCAGTTCTTC	CASSEALGGGRLTGPRAEQFF	.	TRBV2	.	TRBJ2-1
TGTGCCAGCAGCTTCACGAGGGGGCTCGGCTCCTACGAGCAGTACTTC	CASSFTRGLGSYEQYF	.	TRBV7-2	TRBD1	TRBJ2-7
TGTGCCAGCTCACCCGCAGGGGGAACCTACGAGCAGTACTTC	CASSPAGGTYEQYF	.	TRBV18	TRBD1	TRBJ2-7
TGTGCCAGCAGCCAGGACAGGGGAAATTCACCCCTCCACTTT	CASSQDRGNSPLHF	few	TRBV14	TRBD1	TRBJ1-6
TGTGCCAGCAGCCACAGGGGGACCTATGGCTACACCTTC	CASSHRGTYGYTF	.	TRBV27	TRBD1	TRBJ1-2
TGTGCCAGCAGCTCCGCTGACAGGGGCTATAATTCACCCCTCCACTTT	CASSSADRGYNSPLHF	once	TRBV5-6	TRBD1	TRBJ1-6
TGTGCCAGTAGTATTAGCGGGGGGGATGAGACCCAGTACTTC	CASSISGGDETQYF	few	TRBV19	TRBD2	TRBJ2-5
TGTGCCAGCAGGGGCAGCTATAATTCACCCCTCCACTTT	CASRGSYNSPLHF	.	TRBV6-5	.	TRBJ1-6
TGTGCCAGCACTTACGCCGGGACAGGTTATGGCTACACCTTC	CASTYAGTGYGYTF	.	TRBV6-5	TRBD1	TRBJ1-2
TGTGCCAGCAGTGAACCCGAGCCCGCGGGGGAAAAACTGTTTTTT	CASSEPEPAGEKLFF	.	TRBV6-1	.	TRBJ1-4
TGTGCCAGCAGTGAAGTCGCAGGGAAAGTCTTAGACACTGAAGCTTTCTTT	CASSEVAGKVLDTEAFF	.	TRBV6-1	.	TRBJ1-1
TGCGCCAGCAGCAAAGAAGGGACAGGGGGCTCTTACGAGCAGTACTTC	CASSKEGTGGSYEQYF	.	TRBV5-1	TRBD1	TRBJ2-7
TGTGCCACCAGCAGAGAACTAGCGGGGGCCCCAAATGAGCAGTTCTTC	CATSRELAGAPNEQFF	few	TRBV15	TRBD2	TRBJ2-1
TGTGCCAGCAGCGGGACAGGGGACCAACAGCCCCAGCATTTT	CASSGTGDQQPQHF	.	TRBV6-1	TRBD1	TRBJ1-5
TGTTCCAGCAGCCCGACAGGGACCCAGTACTTC	CSSSPTGTQYF	.	TRBV7-9	.	TRBJ2-5
TGCGCCAGCAGTGTAGGGCGGGGGGCACAAGAGACCCAGTACTTC	CASSVGRGAQETQYF	.	TRBV10-2	TRBD2	TRBJ2-5
TGTGCCAGCAGCCCCGGGGGGTCGGCTGAAGCTTTCTTT	CASSPGGSAEAFF	once	TRBV7-9	.	TRBJ1-1
TGTGCCAGCAGCCTTTACAGGGACGAAATGAACACTGAAGCTTTCTTT	CASSLYRDEMNTEAFF	few	TRBV14	.	TRBJ1-1
TGTGCCAGCAGCACCGGACAGGGTCCGCTCCCCTGGCATGGCTACACCTTC	CASSTGQGPLPWHGYTF	.	TRBV28	TRBD1	TRBJ1-2
TGCGCCAGCAGCCAACGGGGGGAGCCCTCCTACAATGAGCAGTTCTTC	CASSQRGEPSYNEQFF	.	TRBV4-1	TRBD2	TRBJ2-1
TGTGCCAGTAGTATAGCGGCAGGGGGGTATGGGGAGCTGTTTTTT	CASSIAAGGYGELFF	.	TRBV19	.	TRBJ2-2
TGTGCCAGCAGCCATTCTTCCCCCGGGGGCACAGATACGCAGTATTTT	CASSHSSPGGTDTQYF	.	TRBV28	.	TRBJ2-3
TGTGCCAGCAGCGACGGGATTGCCTATAATTCACCCCTCCACTTT	CASSDGIAYNSPLHF	few	TRBV5-4	.	TRBJ1-6
TGTGCCAGCAGCTTTGATAGGGGGGGGCAGGAAACTGAAGCTTTCTTT	CASSFDRGGQETEAFF	.	TRBV11-2	.	TRBJ1-1
TGCGCCAGCAGCTTGGTTTTAGCGGGGCTGGGGGAGACCCAGTACTTC	CASSLVLAGLGETQYF	.	TRBV5-1	TRBD2	TRBJ2-5
TGTGCCAGTAGTATAGTGAGTGGTGGACTCGACAATGAGCAGTTCTTC	CASSIVSGGLDNEQFF	.	TRBV19	.	TRBJ2-1
TGTGCCAGCAGGCCCGGACAGGGAGTTTATGGCTACACCTTC	CASRPGQGVYGYTF	.	TRBV28	TRBD1	TRBJ1-2
TGTGCCAGCAGGGCGCTGACAGGGTCGCGCTACGAGCAGTACTTC	CASRALTGSRYEQYF	.	TRBV2	TRBD1	TRBJ2-7
TGTGCCATCAGTGCTACAGGGGAAGTAAACTATGGCTACACCTTC	CAISATGEVNYGYTF	.	TRBV10-3	TRBD1	TRBJ1-2
TGTGCCAGCAGCTTCTTCAGACTTGCAACTAATGAAAAACTGTTTTTT	CASSFFRLATNEKLFF	.	TRBV11-2	.	TRBJ1-4
TGTGCCAGCAGTTTATCCCCCAGGGGGCGGGGTGGCTACACCTTC	CASSLSPRGRGGYTF	.	TRBV28	TRBD1	TRBJ1-2
TGTGCCAGCAGTGCCGCAGGGGGCAAGGACACTGAAGCTTTCTTT	CASSAAGGKDTEAFF	few	TRBV2	TRBD1	TRBJ1-1
TGTGCCAGCACAAAGTCTCTTCCAGGGAACACTGAAGCTTTCTTT	CASTKSLPGNTEAFF	.	TRBV7-9	.	TRBJ1-1
TGTGCCAGTAGTATAACAGGGTTATTGGGCTACAATGAGCAGTTCTTC	CASSITGLLGYNEQFF	.	TRBV19	.	TRBJ2-1
TGTGCCAGCAGCCGAGGGGGCAATTCACCCCTCCACTTT	CASSRGGNSPLHF	.	TRBV9	TRBD1	TRBJ1-6
TGTGCCAGCAGCGTCTCCGGGACTAGCGGGGGGCCGGGCTACGAGCAGTACTTC	CASSVSGTSGGPGYEQYF	.	TRBV9	TRBD2	TRBJ2-7
TGTGCCAGCAGTGAAGCGCAAATGGCAGACAATCAGCCCCAGCATTTT	CASSEAQMADNQPQHF	.	TRBV6-1	.	TRBJ1-5
TGCGCCAGCAGCTTATTCACCAACGGCTACGAGCAGTACTTC	CASSLFTNGYEQYF	.	TRBV5-1	.	TRBJ2-7
TGTGCCATCAGTGGGGGACAGACCCTTACAGATACGCAGTATTTT	CAISGGQTLTDTQYF	.	TRBV10-3	TRBD1	TRBJ2-3
TGTGCCAGCTCACCAATGGGGCCGGGGGTAGCTTACAATGAGCAGTTCTTC	CASSPMGPGVAYNEQFF	.	TRBV18	.	TRBJ2-1
TGTGCCAGCAGCTCCAAGGCAGGGAGGGAATCACCCCTCCACTTT	CASSSKAGRESPLHF	.	TRBV7-6	.	TRBJ1-6
TGTGCCAGCAGTACTAGCGGGGTAACCTTAAACACTGAAGCTTTCTTT	CASSTSGVTLNTEAFF	.	TRBV9	.	TRBJ1-1
TGTGCCACTATGGGTTTCGGGACAGTGACACCGGGGACCCAGTACTTC	CATMGFGTVTPGTQYF	once	TRBV19	TRBD1	TRBJ2-5
TGTGCCAGCAGTGCCAAGCACTCCCCGGGACAGGGGTACAATGAGCAGTTCTTC	CASSAKHSPGQGYNEQFF	.	TRBV27	TRBD1	TRBJ2-1
TGTGCCAGCAGTTACTCGGGGGGAGGAAGCCAGCCCCAGCATTTT	CASSYSGGGSQPQHF	.	TRBV6-5	.	TRBJ1-5
TGCAGCGTTTCCGGGAATTCCTACGAGCAGTACTTC	CSVSGNSYEQYF	few	TRBV29-1	.	TRBJ2-7
TGCGCCAGCGCCCCCAGCAGCTTCGGGGGTAATTCACCCCTCCACTTT	CASAPSSFGGNSPLHF	.	TRBV5-1	.	TRBJ1-6